This TCR beta chain was captured by sequencing in a study of T cell responses to AZD1222 COVID-19 vaccine. Study-wide points: Only after the peak T cell response were repertoires sampled. An increase in Spike-specific TCR breadth and depth was observed after two AZD1222 doses. In a largely white British group with more females than males, clonal diversity was possibly underestimated. Nearly half of unique spike-specific TCRs reportedly avoided B.1.351 and B.1.1.7 mutated regions.

Points on this clone: Its antigen is unknown.

Per germline, CDR1 SGHVS and CDR2 FQNEAQ. V shed 5 bases, J shed 6 bases, and the junction held 3 bases outside the gene matches. The CDR3 has 12 residues. Only in-frame clones appear in the TCRdb table, and some are missing; sequencing was by immunoSEQ multiplex PCR. The sample holds about 100,000 clones, about nine tenths seen once. The clonotype was recovered from an adult who received the AZD1222 COVID-19 vaccine. This chain links TRBV7-8 with TRBJ2-7; TRBD2 aligns across 8 bases. The material sequenced was peripheral blood, taken 28 days after the second AZD1222 dose. As DNA, the CDR3 is TGTGCCAGCAGCAAAGGACTAGCCGAGCAGTACTTC. It codes for CASSKGLAEQYF.